The table lists the clone carrying this T cell receptor (beta chain) with a few counts. This entry is derived from a study of response to subunit inactivated influenza vaccine. TCRdb re-called the RT-PCR reads with MiXCR, one entry per CDR3 protein. This table holds some 150,000 distinct CDR3 sequences, approximately 12% found once. Trimming left V 2 bases short and J 1 base short, with 11 bases between. The CDR3 totals 15 residues. Looked up from germline, CDR1 is SEHNR and CDR2 is FQNEAQ (reference sequence). This same sample was also taken into another study, of T cells expressing NK-cell markers. That study adds: Making the TCR beta cDNA relied on 5'RACE template switching with UMIs. Within the sequenced cohort of eight donors, seven exhibited HCMV seropositivity and one was seronegative. Each of roughly 6 donors carried dominant NKG2C+ clonotypes accounting for roughly 1.0-7.5% of CD8+ T cells. The CD3+CD56-NKG2C+ fraction of several donors was likewise dominated by these clonotypes.

The material sequenced was CD8+ T cells sorted from PBMCs, taken roughly 12 days after vaccination. This TCR was sampled from a middle-aged man who received an inactivated influenza vaccine. The genes are TRBV7-9 and TRBJ2-5; D possibly uses TRBD1 or TRBD2 (5 bases each). DNA of the CDR3: TGTGCCAGCAGCTTAAGTGGGGCGGGCCAAGAGACCCAGTACTTC. Its translation is CASSLSGAGQETQYF.